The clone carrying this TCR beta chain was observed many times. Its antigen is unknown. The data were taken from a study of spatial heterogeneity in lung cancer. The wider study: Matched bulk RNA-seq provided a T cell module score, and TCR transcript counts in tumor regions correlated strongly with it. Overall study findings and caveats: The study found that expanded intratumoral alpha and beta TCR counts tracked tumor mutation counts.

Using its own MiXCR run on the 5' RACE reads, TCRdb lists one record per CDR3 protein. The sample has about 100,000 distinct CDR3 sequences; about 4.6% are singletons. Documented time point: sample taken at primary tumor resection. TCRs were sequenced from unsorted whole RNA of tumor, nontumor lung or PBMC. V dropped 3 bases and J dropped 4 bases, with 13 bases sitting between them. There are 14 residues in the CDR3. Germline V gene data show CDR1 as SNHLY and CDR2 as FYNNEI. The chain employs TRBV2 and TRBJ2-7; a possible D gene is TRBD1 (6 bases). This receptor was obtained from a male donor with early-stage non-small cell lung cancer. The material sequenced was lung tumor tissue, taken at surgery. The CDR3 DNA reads TGTGCCAGCAGTGAGTTGGACAGAAAATACGAGCAGTACTTC. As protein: CASSELDRKYEQYF.